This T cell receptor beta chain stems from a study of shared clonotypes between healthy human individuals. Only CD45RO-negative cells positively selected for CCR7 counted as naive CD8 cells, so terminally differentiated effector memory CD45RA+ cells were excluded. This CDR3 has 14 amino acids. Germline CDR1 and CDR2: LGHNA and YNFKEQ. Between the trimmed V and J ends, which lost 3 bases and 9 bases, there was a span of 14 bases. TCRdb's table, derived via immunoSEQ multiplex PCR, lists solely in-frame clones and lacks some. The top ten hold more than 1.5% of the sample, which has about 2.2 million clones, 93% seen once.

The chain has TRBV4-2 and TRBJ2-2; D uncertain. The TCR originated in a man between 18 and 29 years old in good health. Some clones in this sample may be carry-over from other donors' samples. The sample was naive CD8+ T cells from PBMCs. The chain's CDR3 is CASSHFPGQWELFF. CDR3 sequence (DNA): TGTGCCAGCAGCCACTTTCCCGGGCAATGGGAGCTGTTTTTT.